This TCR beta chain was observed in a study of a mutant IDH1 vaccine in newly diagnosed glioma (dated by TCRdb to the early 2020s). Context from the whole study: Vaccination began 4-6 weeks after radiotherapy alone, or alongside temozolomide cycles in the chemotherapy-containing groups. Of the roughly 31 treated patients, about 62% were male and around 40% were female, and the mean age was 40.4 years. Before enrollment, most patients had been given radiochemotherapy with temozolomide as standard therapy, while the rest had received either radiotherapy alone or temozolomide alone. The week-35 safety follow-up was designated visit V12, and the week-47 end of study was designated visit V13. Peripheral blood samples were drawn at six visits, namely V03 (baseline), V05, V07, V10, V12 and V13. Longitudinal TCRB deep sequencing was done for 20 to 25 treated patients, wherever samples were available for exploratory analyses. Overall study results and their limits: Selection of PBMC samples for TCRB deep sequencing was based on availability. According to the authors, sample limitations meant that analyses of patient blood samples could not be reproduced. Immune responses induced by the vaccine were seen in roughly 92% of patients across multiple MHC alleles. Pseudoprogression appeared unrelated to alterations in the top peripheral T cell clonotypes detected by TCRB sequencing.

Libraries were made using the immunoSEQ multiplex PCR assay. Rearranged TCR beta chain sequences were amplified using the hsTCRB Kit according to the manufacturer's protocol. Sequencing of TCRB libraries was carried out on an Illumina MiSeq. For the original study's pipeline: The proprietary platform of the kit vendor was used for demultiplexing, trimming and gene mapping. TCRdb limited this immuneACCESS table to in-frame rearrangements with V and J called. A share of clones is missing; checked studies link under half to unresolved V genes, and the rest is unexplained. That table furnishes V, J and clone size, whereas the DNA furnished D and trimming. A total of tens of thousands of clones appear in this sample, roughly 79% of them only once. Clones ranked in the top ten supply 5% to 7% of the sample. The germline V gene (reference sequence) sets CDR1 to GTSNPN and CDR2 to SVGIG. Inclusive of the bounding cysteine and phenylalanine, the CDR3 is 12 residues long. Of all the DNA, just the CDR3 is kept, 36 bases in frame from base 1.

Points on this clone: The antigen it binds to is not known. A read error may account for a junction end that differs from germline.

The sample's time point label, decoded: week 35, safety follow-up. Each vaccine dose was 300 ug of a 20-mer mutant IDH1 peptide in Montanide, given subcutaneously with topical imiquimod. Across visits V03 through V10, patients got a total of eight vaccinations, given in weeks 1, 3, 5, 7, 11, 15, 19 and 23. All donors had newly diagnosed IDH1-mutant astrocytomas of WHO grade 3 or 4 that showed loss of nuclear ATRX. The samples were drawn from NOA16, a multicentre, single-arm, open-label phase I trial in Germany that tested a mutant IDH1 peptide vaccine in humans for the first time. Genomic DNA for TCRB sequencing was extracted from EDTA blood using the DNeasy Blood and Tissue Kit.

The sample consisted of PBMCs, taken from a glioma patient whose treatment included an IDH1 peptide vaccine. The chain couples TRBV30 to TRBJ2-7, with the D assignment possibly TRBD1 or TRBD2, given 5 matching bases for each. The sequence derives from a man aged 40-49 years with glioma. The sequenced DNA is TGTGCCTGGAGTGGATCCGGGACCCAGTCTGACTTC. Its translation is CAWSGSGTQSDF. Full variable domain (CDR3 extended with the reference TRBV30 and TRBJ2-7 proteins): SQTIHQWPATLVQPVGSPLSLECTVEGTSNPNLYWYRQAAGRGLQLLFYSVGIGQISSEVPQNLSASRPQDRQFILSSKKLLLSDSGFYLCAWSGSGTQSDFGPGTRLTVT.